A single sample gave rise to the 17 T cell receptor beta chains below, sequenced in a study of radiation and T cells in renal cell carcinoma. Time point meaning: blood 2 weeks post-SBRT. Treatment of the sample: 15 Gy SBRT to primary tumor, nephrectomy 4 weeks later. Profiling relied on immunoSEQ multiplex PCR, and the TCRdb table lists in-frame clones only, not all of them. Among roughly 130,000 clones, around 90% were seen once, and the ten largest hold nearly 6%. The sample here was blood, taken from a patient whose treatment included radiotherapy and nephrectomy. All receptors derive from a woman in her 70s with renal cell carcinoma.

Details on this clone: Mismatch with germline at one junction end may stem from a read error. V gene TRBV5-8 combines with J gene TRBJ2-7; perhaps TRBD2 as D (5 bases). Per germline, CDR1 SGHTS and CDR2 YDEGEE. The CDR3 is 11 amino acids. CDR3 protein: CASSLSLAPSF. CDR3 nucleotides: TGTGCCAGCAGCTTGTCGCTAGCCCCCTCCTTC. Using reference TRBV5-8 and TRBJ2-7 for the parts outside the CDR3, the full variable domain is EAGVTQSPTHLIKTRGQQATLRCSPISGHTSVYWYQQALGLGLQFLLWYDEGEERNRGNFPPRFSGRQFPNYSSELNVNALELEDSALYLCASSLSLAPSFGPGTRLTVT.

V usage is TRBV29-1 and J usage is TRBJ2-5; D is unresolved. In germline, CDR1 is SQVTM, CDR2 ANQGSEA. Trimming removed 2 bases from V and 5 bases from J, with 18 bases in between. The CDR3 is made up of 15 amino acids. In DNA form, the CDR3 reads TGCAGCGTTGAAATAGGAGCTACCCTAGGGGAGACCCAGTACTTC. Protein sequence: CSVEIGATLGETQYF.

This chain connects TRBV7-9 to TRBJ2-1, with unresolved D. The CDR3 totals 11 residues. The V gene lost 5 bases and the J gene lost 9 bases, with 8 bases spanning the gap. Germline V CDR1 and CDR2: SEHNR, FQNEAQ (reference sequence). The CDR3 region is CASSLEAEQFF. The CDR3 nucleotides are TGTGCCAGCAGCCTAGAGGCTGAGCAGTTCTTC.

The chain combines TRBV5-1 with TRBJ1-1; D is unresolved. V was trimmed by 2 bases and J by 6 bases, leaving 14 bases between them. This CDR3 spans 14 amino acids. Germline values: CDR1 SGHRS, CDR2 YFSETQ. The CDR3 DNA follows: TGCGCCAGCAGCTTAGGAGGGAGAGACGCTGAAGCTTTCTTT. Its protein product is CASSLGGRDAEAFF. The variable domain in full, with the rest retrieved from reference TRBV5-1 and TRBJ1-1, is KAGVTQTPRYLIKTRGQQVTLSCSPISGHRSVSWYQQTPGQGLQFLFEYFSETQRNKGNFPGRFSGRQFSNSRSEMNVSTLELGDSALYLCASSLGGRDAEAFFGQGTRLTVV.

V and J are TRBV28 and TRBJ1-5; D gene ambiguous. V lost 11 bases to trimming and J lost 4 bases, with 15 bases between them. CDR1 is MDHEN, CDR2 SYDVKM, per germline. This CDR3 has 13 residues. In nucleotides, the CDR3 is TGTGCCGGCGGGGTAGGGATAAATCAGCCCCAGCATTTT. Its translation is CAGGVGINQPQHF.

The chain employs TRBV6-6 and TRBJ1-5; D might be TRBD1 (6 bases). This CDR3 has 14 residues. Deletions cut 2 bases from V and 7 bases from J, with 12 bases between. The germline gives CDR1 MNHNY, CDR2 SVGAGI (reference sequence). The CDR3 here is CASSYRGAEQPQHF. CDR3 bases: TGTGCCAGCAGTTACAGGGGGGCGGAACAGCCCCAGCATTTT.

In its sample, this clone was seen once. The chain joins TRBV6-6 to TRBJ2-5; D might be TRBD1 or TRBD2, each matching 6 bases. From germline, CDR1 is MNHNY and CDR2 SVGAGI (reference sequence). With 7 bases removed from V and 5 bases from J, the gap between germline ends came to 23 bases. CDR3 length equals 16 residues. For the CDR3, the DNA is TGTGCCAGCACTCCCGGAGGGGACATCTATCACGAGACCCAGTACTTC. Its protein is CASTPGGDIYHETQYF.

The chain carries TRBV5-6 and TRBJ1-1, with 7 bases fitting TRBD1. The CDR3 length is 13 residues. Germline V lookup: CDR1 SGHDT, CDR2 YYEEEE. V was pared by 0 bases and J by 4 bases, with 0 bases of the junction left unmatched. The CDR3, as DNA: TGTGCCAGCAGCTTGGGGACAGGCACTGAAGCTTTCTTT. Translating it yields CASSLGTGTEAFF. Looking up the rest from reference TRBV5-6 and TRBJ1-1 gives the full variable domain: DAGVTQSPTHLIKTRGQQVTLRCSPKSGHDTVSWYQQALGQGPQFIFQYYEEEERQRGNFPDRFSGHQFPNYSSELNVNALLLGDSALYLCASSLGTGTEAFFGQGTRLTVV.

The CDR3 DNA reads TGTGCCAGCAGCCAAGATAGCGGTAGCACAGATACGCAGTATTTT. Translation gives CASSQDSGSTDTQYF. This chain joins TRBV14 and TRBJ2-3, with D possibly matching TRBD2 (6 bases). V was pared by 0 bases and J by 0 bases, with 7 bases between. CDR1 is SGHDN and CDR2 is FVKESK in the germline V gene. The CDR3 extends over 15 amino acids. The full variable domain, completed using reference TRBV14 and TRBJ2-3, is EAGVTQFPSHSVIEKGQTVTLRCDPISGHDNLYWYRRVMGKEIKFLLHFVKESKQDESGMPNNRFLAERTGGTYSTLKVQPAELEDSGVYFCASSQDSGSTDTQYFGPGTRLTVL.

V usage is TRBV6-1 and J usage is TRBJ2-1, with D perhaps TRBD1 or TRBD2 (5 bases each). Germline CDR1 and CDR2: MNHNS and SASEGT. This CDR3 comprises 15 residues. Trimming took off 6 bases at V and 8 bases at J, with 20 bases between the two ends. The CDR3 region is CASRHPFNRGDEQFF. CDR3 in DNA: TGTGCCAGCAGGCATCCCTTCAACCGAGGGGATGAGCAGTTCTTC.

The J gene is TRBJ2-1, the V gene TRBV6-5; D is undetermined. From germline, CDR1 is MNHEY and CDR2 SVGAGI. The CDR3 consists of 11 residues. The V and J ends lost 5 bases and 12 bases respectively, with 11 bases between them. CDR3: CASSMSGVQFF. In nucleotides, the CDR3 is TGTGCCAGCAGTATGAGTGGGGTGCAGTTCTTC.

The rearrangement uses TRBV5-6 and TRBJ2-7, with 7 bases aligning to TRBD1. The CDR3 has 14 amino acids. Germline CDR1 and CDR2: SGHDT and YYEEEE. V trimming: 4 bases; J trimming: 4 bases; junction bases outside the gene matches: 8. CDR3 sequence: CASSLPGTEYEQYF. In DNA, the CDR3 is TGTGCCAGCAGCCTACCCGGGACAGAGTACGAGCAGTACTTC.

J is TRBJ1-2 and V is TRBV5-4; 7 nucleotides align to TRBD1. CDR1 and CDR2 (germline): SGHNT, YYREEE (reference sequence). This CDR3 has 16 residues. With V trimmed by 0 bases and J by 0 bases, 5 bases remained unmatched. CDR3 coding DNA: TGTGCCAGCAGCTTGGGACCGGGACAGTCTAACTATGGCTACACCTTC. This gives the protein CASSLGPGQSNYGYTF.

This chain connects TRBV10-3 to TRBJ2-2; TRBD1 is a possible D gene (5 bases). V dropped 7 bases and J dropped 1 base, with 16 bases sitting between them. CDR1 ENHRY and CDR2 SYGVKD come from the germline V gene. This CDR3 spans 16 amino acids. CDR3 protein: CAITSDSQVNTGELFF. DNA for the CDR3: TGTGCCATCACCTCCGACAGCCAGGTGAACACCGGGGAGCTGTTTTTT.

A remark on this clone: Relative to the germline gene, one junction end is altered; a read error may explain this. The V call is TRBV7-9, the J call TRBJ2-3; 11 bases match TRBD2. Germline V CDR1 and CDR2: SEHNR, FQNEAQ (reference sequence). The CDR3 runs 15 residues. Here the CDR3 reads CASSLAGGTTDTQYF. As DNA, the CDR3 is TGTGCCAGCAGTTTAGCGGGGGGGACTACAGATACGCAGTATTTT. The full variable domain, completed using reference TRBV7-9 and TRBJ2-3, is DTGVSQNPRHKITKRGQNVTFRCDPISEHNRLYWYRQTLGQGPEFLTYFQNEAQLEKSRLLSDRFSAERPKGSFSTLEIQRTEQGDSAMYLCASSLAGGTTDTQYFGPGTRLTVL.

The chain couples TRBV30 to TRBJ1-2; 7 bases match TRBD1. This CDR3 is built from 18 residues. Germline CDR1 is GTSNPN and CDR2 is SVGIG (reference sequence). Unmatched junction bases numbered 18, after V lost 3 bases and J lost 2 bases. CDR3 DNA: TGTGCCTGGAGAGCCTCTCCGGGACAGCCTACTCTCAACTATGGCTACACCTTC. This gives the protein CAWRASPGQPTLNYGYTF.

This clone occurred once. The CDR3 spells CASSSGAVSYNEQFF. CDR3 DNA: TGTGCCAGCAGCTCGGGAGCGGTTTCGTACAATGAGCAGTTCTTC. The genes are TRBV5-4 and TRBJ2-1; a possible D gene is TRBD2 (6 bases). This CDR3 comprises 15 residues. V dropped 3 bases and J dropped 4 bases, with 14 bases sitting between them. Per the germline V gene, CDR1 is SGHNT and CDR2 is YYREEE (reference sequence).